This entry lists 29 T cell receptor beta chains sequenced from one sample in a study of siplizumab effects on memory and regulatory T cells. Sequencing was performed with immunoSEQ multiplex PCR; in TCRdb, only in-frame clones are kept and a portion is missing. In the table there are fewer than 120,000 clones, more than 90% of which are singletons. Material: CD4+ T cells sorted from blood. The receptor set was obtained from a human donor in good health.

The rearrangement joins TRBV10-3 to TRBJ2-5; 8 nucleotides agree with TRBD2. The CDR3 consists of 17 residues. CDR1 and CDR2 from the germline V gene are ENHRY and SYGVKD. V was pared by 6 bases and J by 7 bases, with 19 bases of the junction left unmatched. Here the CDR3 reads CAIRREILAGGSGTQYF. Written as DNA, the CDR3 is TGTGCCATCAGGAGGGAAATTTTGGCGGGGGGCAGCGGGACCCAGTACTTC.

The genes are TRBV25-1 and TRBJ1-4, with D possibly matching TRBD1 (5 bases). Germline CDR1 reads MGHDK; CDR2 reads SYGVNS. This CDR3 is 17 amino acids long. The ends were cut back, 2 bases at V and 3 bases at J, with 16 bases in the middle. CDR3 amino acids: CASSEPRAKQANEKLFF. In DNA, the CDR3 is TGTGCCAGCAGTGAACCCAGGGCAAAGCAGGCTAATGAAAAACTGTTTTTT.

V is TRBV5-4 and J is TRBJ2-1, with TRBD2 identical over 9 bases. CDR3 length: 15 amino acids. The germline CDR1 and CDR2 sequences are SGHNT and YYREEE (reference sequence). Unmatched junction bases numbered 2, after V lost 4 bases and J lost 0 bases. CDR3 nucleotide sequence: TGTGCCAGCAGCCCAGCGGGAGGCTCCTACAATGAGCAGTTCTTC. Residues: CASSPAGGSYNEQFF.

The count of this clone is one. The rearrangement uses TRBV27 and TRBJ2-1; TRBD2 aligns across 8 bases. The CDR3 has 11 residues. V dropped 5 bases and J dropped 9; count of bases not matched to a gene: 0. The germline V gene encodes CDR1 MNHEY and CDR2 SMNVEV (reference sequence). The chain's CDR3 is CASSTSGEQFF. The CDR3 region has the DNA TGTGCCAGCAGTACTAGCGGTGAGCAGTTCTTC.

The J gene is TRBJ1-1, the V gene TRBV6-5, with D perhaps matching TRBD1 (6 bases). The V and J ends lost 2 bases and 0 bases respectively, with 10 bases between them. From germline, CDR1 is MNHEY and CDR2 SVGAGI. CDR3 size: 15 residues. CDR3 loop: CASSYQQGLNTEAFF. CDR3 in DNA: TGTGCCAGCAGTTACCAACAGGGATTGAACACTGAAGCTTTCTTT.

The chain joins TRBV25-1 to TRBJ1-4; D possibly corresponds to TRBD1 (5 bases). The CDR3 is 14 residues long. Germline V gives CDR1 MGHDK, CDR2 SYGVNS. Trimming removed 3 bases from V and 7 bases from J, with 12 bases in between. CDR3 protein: CASSDPGQLEKLFF. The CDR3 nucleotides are TGTGCCAGCAGTGATCCTGGACAACTTGAAAAACTGTTTTTT.

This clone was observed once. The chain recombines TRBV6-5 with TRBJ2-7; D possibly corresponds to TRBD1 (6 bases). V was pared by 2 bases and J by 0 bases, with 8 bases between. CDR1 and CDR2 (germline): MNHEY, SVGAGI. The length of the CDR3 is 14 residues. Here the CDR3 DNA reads TGTGCCAGCAGTTACGCGGACAGCTCCTACGAGCAGTACTTC. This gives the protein CASSYADSSYEQYF.

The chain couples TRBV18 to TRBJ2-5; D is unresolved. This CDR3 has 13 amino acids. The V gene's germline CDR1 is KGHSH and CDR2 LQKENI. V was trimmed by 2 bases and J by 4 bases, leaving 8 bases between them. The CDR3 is CASSPSITETQYF. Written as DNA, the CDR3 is TGTGCCAGCTCACCATCCATTACAGAGACCCAGTACTTC.

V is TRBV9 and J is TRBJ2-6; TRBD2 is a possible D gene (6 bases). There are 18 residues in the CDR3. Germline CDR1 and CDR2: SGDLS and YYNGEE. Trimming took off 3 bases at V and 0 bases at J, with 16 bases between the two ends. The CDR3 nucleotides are TGTGCCAGCAGCGCCGATGGGGGACTGGCCTCTGGGGCCAACGTCCTGACTTTC. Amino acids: CASSADGGLASGANVLTF.

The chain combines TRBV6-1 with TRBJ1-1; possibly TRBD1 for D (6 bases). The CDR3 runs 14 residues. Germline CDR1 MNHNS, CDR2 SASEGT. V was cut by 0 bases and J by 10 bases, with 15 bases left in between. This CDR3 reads CASSEAATRGGAFF. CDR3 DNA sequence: TGTGCCAGCAGTGAAGCGGCTACCCGAGGGGGAGCTTTCTTT.

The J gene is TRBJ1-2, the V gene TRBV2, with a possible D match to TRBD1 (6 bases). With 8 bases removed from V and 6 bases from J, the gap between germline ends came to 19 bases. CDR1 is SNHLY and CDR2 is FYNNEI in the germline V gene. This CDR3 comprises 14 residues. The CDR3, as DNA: TGTGCCAGCTTCCGGGGGGGGGCGCAACATGGCTACACCTTC. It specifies CASFRGGAQHGYTF.

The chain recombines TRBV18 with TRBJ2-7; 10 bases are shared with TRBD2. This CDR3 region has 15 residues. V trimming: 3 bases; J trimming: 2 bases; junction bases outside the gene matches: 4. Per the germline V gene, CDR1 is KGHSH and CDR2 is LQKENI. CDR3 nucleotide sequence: TGTGCCAGCTCACCCGGACTAGCGGAGGCCTACGAGCAGTACTTC. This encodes CASSPGLAEAYEQYF.

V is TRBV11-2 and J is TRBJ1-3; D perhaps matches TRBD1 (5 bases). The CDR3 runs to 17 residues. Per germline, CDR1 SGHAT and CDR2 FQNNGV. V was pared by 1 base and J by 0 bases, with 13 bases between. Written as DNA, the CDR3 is TGTGCCAGCAGCTTAGGGGGCCAGGGCCCCTCTGGAAACACCATATATTTT. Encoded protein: CASSLGGQGPSGNTIYF.

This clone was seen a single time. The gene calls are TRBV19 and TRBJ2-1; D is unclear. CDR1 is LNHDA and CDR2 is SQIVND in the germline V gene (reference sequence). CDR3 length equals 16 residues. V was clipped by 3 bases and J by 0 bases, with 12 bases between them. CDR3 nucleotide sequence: TGTGCCAGTAGTATCCTCGGCGGTAACTCCTACAATGAGCAGTTCTTC. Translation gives CASSILGGNSYNEQFF.

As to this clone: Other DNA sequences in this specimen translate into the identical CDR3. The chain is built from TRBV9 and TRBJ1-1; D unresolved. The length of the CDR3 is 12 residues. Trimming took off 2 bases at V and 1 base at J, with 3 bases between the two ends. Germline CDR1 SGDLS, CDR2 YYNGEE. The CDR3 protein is CASSVENTEAFF. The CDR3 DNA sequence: TGTGCCAGCAGCGTGGAGAACACTGAAGCTTTCTTT. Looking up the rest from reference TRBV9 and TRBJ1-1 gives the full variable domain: DSGVTQTPKHLITATGQRVTLRCSPRSGDLSVYWYQQSLDQGLQFLIQYYNGEERAKGNILERFSAQQFPDLHSELNLSSLELGDSALYFCASSVENTEAFFGQGTRLTVV.

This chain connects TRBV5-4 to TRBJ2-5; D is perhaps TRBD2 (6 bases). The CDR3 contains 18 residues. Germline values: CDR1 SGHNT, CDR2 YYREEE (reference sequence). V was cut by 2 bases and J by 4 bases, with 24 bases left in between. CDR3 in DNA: TGTGCCAGCAGCTTTCTGTACTCCTCGACTAGGATAGGAGAGACCCAGTACTTC. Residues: CASSFLYSSTRIGETQYF.

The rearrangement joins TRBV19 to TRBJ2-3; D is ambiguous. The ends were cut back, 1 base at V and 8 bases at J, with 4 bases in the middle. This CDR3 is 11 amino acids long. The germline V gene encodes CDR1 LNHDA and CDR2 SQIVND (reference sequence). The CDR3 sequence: CASSIGGTQYF. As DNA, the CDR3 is TGTGCCAGTAGTATAGGAGGTACGCAGTATTTT. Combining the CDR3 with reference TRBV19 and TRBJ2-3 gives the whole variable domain DGGITQSPKYLFRKEGQNVTLSCEQNLNHDAMYWYRQDPGQGLRLIYYSQIVNDFQKGDIAEGYSVSREKKESFPLTVTSAQKNPTAFYLCASSIGGTQYFGPGTRLTVL.

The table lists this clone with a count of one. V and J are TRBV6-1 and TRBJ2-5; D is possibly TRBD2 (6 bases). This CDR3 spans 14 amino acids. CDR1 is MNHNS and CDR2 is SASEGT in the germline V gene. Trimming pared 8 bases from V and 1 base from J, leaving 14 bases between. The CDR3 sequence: CASRAVSGQETQYF. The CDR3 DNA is TGTGCCAGCCGAGCAGTTAGCGGCCAAGAGACCCAGTACTTC.

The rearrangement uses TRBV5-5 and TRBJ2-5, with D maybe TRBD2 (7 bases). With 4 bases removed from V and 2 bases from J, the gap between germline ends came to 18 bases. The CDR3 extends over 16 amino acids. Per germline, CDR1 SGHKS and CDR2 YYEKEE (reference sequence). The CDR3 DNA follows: TGTGCCAGCAGCCCGACGGGGGGCTCTATTCAAGAGACCCAGTACTTC. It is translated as CASSPTGGSIQETQYF.

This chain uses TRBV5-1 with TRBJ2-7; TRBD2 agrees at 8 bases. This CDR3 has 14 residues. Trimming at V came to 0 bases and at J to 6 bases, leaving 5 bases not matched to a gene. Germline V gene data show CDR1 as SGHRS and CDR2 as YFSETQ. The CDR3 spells CASSLEGLGGEQYF. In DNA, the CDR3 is TGCGCCAGCAGCTTGGAGGGACTAGGAGGCGAGCAGTACTTC.

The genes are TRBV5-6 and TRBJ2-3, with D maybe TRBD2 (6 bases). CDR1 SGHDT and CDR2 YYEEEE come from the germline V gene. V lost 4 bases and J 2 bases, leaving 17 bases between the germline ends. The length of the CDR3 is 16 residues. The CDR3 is CASSRPGRGHTDTQYF. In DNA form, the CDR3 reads TGTGCCAGCAGCCGACCTGGGCGGGGTCACACAGATACGCAGTATTTT.

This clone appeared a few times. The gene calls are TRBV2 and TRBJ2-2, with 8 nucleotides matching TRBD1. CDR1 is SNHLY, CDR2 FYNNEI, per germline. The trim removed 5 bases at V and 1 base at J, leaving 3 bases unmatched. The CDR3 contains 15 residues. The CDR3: CASSPGQENTGELFF. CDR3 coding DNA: TGTGCCAGCAGTCCGGGACAGGAGAACACCGGGGAGCTGTTTTTT.

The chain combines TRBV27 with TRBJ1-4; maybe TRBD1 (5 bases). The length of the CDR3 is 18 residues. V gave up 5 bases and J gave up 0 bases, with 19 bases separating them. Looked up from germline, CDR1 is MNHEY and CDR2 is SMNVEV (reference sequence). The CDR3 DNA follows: TGTGCCAGCAGTCCCCGGACACCCTGGAAGACAACTAATGAAAAACTGTTTTTT. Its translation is CASSPRTPWKTTNEKLFF.

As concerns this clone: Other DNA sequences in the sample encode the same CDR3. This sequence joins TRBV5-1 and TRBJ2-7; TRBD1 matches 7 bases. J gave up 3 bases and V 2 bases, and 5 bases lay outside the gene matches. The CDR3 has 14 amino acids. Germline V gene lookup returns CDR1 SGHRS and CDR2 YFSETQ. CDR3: CASSFGAGGYEQYF. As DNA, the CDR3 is TGCGCCAGCAGCTTCGGGGCAGGGGGCTACGAGCAGTACTTC.

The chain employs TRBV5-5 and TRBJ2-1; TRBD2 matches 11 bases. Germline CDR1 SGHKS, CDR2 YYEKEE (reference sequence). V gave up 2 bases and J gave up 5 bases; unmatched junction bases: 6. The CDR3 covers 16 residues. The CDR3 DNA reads TGTGCCAGCAGCTTACTAGCGGGAGTCTACAACAATGAGCAGTTCTTC. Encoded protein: CASSLLAGVYNNEQFF.

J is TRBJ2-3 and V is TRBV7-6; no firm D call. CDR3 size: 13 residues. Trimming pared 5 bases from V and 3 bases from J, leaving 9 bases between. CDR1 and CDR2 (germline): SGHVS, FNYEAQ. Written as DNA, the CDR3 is TGTGCCAGCAGCCCGTTAGCTACAGATACGCAGTATTTT. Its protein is CASSPLATDTQYF.

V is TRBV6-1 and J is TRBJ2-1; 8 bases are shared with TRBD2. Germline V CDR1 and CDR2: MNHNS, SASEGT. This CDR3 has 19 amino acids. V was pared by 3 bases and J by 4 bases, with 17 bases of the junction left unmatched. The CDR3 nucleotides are TGTGCCAGCAGTGATGAGTCCCCCTACGCGGGAGGTGCTTACAATGAGCAGTTCTTC. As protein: CASSDESPYAGGAYNEQFF.

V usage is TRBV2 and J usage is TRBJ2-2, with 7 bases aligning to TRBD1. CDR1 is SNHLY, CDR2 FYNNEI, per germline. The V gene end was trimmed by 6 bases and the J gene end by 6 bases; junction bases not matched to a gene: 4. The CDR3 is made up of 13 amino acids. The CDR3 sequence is CASRRGRAGELFF. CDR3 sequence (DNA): TGTGCCAGCAGGAGGGGGCGCGCCGGGGAGCTGTTTTTT.

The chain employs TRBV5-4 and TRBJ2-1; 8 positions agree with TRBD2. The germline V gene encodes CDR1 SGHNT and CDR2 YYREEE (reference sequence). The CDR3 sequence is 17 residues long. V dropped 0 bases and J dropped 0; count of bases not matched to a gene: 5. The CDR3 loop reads CASSLGSGVYSYNEQFF. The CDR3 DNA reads TGTGCCAGCAGCTTGGGTAGCGGGGTTTACTCCTACAATGAGCAGTTCTTC. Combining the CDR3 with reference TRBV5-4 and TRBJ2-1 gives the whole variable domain ETGVTQSPTHLIKTRGQQVTLRCSSQSGHNTVSWYQQALGQGPQFIFQYYREEENGRGNFPPRFSGLQFPNYSSELNVNALELDDSALYLCASSLGSGVYSYNEQFFGPGTRLTVL.